The entry that follows covers one T cell receptor (beta chain) sequence. Its target is not known. This sample was included in a study of T cells after posttransplantation cyclophosphamide. Whole-study results and caveats: Donor-recipient repertoire similarity was low at 1-2 months, rising over year one. Tissue-infiltrating T cells from skin or gut overlapped little with blood T cells. Recipient CMV seropositivity and CMV reactivation strongly tracked TRB clonality.

Generated by immunoSEQ multiplex PCR, the TCRdb table keeps only in-frame clones and is missing some. The sample lists 45,000 to 65,000 clones, more than 70% occurring once. The CDR3 is 14 amino acids. The germline V gene encodes CDR1 GTSNPN and CDR2 SVGIG (reference sequence). V lost 5 bases and J lost 0; bases outside the gene matches: 3. V is TRBV30 and J is TRBJ2-2; 7 bases map to TRBD2. Sequencing was done on a sample of PBMCs. The clonotype originates from a young man with a blood cancer, CMV-positive, and with a related stem cell donor. The CDR3 sequence: CAWDGTTNTGELFF. CDR3 DNA sequence: TGTGCCTGGGACGGGACTACGAACACCGGGGAGCTGTTTTTT. The full variable domain, in which reference TRBV30 and TRBJ2-2 provide the parts outside the CDR3, is SQTIHQWPATLVQPVGSPLSLECTVEGTSNPNLYWYRQAAGRGLQLLFYSVGIGQISSEVPQNLSASRPQDRQFILSSKKLLLSDSGFYLCAWDGTTNTGELFFGEGSRLTVL.